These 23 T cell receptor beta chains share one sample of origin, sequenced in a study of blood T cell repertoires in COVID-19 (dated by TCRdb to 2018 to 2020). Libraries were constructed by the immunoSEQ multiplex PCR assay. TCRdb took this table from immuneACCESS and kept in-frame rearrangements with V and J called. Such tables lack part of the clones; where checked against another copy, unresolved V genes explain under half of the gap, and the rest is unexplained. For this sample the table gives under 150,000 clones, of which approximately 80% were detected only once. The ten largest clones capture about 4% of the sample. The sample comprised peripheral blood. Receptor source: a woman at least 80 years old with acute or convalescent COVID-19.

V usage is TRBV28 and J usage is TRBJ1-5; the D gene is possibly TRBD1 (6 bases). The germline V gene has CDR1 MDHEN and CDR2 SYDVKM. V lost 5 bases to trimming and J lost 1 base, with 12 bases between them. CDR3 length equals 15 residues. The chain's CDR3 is CASSQQGRSNQPQHF. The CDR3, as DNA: TGTGCCAGCAGTCAACAGGGTAGGAGCAATCAGCCCCAGCATTTT.

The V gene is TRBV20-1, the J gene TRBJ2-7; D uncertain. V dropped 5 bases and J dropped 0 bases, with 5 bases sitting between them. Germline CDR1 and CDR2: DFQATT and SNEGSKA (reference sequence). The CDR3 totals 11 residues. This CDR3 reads CSALLSYEQYF. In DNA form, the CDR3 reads TGCAGTGCTCTCCTCTCCTACGAGCAGTACTTC.

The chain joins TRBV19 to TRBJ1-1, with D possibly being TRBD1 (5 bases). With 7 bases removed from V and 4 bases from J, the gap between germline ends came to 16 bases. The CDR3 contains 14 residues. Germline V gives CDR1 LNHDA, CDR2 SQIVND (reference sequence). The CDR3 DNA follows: TGTGCCAGTACCCTCGGGGGGAGTGGCACTGAAGCTTTCTTT. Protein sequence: CASTLGGSGTEAFF.

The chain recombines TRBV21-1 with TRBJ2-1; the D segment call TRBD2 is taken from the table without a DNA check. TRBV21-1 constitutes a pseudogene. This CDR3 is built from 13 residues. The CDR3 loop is CANPIAGVAEQFF. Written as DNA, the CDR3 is TGTGCCAACCCGATAGCGGGAGTGGCTGAGCAGTTCTTC.

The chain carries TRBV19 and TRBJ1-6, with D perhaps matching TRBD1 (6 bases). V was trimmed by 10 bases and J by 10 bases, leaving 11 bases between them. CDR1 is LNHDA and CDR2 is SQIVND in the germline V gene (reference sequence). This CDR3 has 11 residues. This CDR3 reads CATQGNSPLHF. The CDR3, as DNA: TGTGCCACCCAGGGGAACTCACCCCTCCACTTT.

The DNA for the CDR3 is TGTGCCAGCAGCCCTTTGGCTAGCGGGAGACGTGTAGCCTACGAGCAGTACTTC. Amino acids: CASSPLASGRRVAYEQYF. V usage is TRBV6-2 or TRBV6-3 and J usage is TRBJ2-7; TRBD2 agrees at 10 bases. V lost 6 bases to trimming and J lost 2 bases; unmatched junction nucleotides: 16. The CDR3 runs to 18 residues. Germline V gene lookup returns CDR1 MNHEY and CDR2 SVGEGT.

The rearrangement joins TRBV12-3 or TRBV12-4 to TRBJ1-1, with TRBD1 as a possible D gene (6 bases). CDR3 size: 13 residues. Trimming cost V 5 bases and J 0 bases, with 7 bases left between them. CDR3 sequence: CASSGQMNTEAFF. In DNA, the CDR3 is TGTGCCAGCAGTGGACAGATGAACACTGAAGCTTTCTTT.

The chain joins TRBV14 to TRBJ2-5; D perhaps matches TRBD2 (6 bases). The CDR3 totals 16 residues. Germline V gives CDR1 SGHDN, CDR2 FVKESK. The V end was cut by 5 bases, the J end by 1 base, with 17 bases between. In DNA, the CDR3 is TGTGCCAGCAGCTCGCGACTAGGCACCGTCCAAGAGACCCAGTACTTC. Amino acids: CASSSRLGTVQETQYF.

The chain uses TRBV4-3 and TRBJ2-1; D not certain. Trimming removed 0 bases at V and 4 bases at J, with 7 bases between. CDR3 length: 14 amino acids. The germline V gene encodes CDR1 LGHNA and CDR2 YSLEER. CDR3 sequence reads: CASSQDPVYNEQFF. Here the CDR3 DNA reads TGCGCCAGCAGCCAAGATCCCGTTTACAATGAGCAGTTCTTC.

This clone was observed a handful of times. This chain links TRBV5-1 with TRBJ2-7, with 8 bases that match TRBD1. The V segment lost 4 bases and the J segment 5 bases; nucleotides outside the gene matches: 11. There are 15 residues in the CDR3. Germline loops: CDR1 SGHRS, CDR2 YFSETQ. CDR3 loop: CASSPRVDRVDEQYF. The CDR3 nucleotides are TGCGCCAGCAGCCCGAGGGTGGACAGGGTGGACGAGCAGTACTTC. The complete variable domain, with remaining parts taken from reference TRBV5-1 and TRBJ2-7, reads KAGVTQTPRYLIKTRGQQVTLSCSPISGHRSVSWYQQTPGQGLQFLFEYFSETQRNKGNFPGRFSGRQFSNSRSEMNVSTLELGDSALYLCASSPRVDRVDEQYFGPGTRLTVT.

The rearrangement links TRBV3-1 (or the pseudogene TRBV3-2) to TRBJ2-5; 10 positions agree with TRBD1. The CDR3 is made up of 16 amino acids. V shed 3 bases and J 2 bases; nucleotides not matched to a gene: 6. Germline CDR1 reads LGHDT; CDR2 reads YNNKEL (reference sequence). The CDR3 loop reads CASSQAPGQGQETQYF. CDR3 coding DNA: TGTGCCAGCAGCCAGGCCCCGGGACAGGGGCAAGAGACCCAGTACTTC.

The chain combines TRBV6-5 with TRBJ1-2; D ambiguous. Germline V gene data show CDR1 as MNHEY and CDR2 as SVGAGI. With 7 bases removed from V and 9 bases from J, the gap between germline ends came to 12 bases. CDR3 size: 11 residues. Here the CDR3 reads CASTRAESYTF. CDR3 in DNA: TGTGCCAGCACCCGAGCTGAGAGCTACACCTTC.

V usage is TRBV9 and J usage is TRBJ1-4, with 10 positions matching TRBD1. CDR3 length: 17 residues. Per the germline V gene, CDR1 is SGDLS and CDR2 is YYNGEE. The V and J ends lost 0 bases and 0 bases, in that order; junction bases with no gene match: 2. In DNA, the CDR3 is TGTGCCAGCAGCGTAGGGACAGGGGGAGCAACTAATGAAAAACTGTTTTTT. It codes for CASSVGTGGATNEKLFF. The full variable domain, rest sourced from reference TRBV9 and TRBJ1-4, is DSGVTQTPKHLITATGQRVTLRCSPRSGDLSVYWYQQSLDQGLQFLIQYYNGEERAKGNILERFSAQQFPDLHSELNLSSLELGDSALYFCASSVGTGGATNEKLFFGSGTQLSVL.

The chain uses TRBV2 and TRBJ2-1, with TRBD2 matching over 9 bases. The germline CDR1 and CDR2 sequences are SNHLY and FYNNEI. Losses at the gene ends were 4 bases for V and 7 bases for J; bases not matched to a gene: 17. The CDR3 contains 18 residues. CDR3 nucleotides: TGTGCCAGCAGTGCCGGGCTAGCGGGATCGTCTCGGGGAAATGAGCAGTTCTTC. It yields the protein CASSAGLAGSSRGNEQFF.

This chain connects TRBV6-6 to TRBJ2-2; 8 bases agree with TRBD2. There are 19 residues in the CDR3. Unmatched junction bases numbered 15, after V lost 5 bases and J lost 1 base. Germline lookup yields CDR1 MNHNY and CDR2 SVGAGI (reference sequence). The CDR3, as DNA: TGTGCCAGCAGTCCCGCGAGGAGCGGGAGAGTTTGGAACACCGGGGAGCTGTTTTTT. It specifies CASSPARSGRVWNTGELFF.

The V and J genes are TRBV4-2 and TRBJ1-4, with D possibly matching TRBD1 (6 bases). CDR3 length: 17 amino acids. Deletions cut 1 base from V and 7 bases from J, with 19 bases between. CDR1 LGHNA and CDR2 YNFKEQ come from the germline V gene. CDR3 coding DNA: TGTGCCAGCAGCCAAGGGGCACAGGGAAGATTCTTTGAAAAACTGTTTTTT. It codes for CASSQGAQGRFFEKLFF.

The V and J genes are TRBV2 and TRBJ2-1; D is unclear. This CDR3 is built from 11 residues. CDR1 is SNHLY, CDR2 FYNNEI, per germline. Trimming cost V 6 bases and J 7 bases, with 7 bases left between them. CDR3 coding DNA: TGTGCCAGCAGGGTGGAGAATGAGCAGTTCTTC. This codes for CASRVENEQFF.

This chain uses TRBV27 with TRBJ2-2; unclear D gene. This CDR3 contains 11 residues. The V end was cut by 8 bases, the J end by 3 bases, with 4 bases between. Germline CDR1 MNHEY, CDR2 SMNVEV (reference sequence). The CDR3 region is CASGHTGELFF. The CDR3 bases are TGTGCCAGCGGGCACACCGGGGAGCTGTTTTTT.

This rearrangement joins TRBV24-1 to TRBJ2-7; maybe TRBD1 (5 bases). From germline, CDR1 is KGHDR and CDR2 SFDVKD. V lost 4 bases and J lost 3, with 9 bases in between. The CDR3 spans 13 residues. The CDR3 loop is CATSDSDSYEQYF. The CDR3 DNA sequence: TGTGCCACCAGTGACTCCGACAGCTACGAGCAGTACTTC.

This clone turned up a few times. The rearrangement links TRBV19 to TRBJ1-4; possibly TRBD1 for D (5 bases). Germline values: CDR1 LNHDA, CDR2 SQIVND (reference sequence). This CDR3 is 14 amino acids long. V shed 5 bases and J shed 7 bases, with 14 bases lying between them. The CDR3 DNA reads TGTGCCAGTAGTCCCGACAGTATACCTGAAAAACTGTTTTTT. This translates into CASSPDSIPEKLFF.

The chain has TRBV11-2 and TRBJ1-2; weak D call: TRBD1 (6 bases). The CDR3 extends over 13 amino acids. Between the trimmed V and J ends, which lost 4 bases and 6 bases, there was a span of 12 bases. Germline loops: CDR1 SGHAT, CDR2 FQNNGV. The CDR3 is CASSSRQVDGYTF. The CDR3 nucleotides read TGTGCCAGCAGCTCTAGACAGGTGGATGGCTACACCTTC.

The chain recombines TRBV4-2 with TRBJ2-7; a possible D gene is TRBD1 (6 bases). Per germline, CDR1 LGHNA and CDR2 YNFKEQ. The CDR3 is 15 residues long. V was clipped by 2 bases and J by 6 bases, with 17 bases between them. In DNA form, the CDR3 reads TGTGCCAGCAGCCAATTACAGGGTTTGAGTGGCGAGCAGTACTTC. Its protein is CASSQLQGLSGEQYF.

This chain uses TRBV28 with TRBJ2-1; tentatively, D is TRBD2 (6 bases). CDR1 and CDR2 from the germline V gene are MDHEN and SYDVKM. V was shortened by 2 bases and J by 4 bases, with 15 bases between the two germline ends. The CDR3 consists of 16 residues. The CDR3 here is CASSLIGDWKYNEQFF. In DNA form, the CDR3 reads TGTGCCAGCAGTTTAATTGGGGACTGGAAATACAATGAGCAGTTCTTC. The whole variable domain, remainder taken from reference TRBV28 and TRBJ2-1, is DVKVTQSSRYLVKRTGEKVFLECVQDMDHENMFWYRQDPGLGLRLIYFSYDVKMKEKGDIPEGYSVSREKKERFSLILESASTNQTSMYLCASSLIGDWKYNEQFFGPGTRLTVL.